This entry lists 12 T cell receptor beta chains sequenced from one sample in a study of T cells in Graves' hyperthyroidism and ophthalmopathy. Template material for amplifying TCR beta CDR3 regions consisted of RNA transcripts. The HTBI set primed first-round TCR CDR3 RT-PCR. TCRdb redid the calling of the multiplex PCR reads with MiXCR, one entry per CDR3 protein. The repertoire consists of 480,000 or so distinct CDR3 sequences, with about 45% occurring once and the leading ten covering around 47%. Sequenced material: peripheral blood or thyroid tissue (not recorded which). These receptors were taken from an adult woman with Graves' disease, either hyperthyroidism or ophthalmopathy (not recorded which).

In the case of this clonotype: A read error may be the cause here, since a much bigger clone is one base away. This is likely a read error, given that the CDR3 carries no conserved phenylalanine or tryptophan at its end. This chain connects TRBV7-2 to TRBJ1-4; D uncertain. The CDR3 runs 14 residues. V lost 5 bases, J lost 5 bases, and 12 bases lay in between. Germline assignment: CDR1 SGHTA and CDR2 FQGNSA. The CDR3 loop is CASSPRASNEKLFY. CDR3 coding DNA: TGTGCCAGCAGCCCCCGGGCCTCAAATGAAAAACTGTTTTAT.

To note about this clonotype: This likely comes from a read error, as the CDR3 has no conserved phenylalanine or tryptophan at its end. No DNA is shown, since the ends of the CDR3 on it are uncertain; the CDR3 is the one TCRdb lists. This rearrangement joins TRBV9 to TRBJ1-1. Germline-derived CDR1 and CDR2 are SGDLS and YYNGEE. Both ends counted, the CDR3 spans 10 residues. The CDR3 here is CASSVGTANY.

This chain joins TRBV7-6 and TRBJ1-5, with TRBD1 matching over 7 bases. Trimming at V came to 1 base and at J to 1 base, leaving 10 bases not matched to a gene. CDR1 SGHVS and CDR2 FNYEAQ come from the germline V gene. The CDR3 totals 18 residues. The CDR3 sequence is CASSLEAGTVLSNQPQHF. CDR3 nucleotides: TGTGCCAGCAGCTTAGAGGCCGGGACAGTATTAAGCAATCAGCCCCAGCATTTT. Full variable domain (rest looked up from reference TRBV7-6 and TRBJ1-5): GAGVSQSPRYKVTKRGQDVALRCDPISGHVSLYWYRQALGQGPEFLTYFNYEAQQDKSGLPNDRFSAERPEGSISTLTIQRTEQRDSAMYRCASSLEAGTVLSNQPQHFGDGTRLSIL.

The sample holds many counts of this clonotype. This chain connects TRBV19 to TRBJ2-7; D gene uncertain. The germline V gene has CDR1 LNHDA and CDR2 SQIVND (reference sequence). The CDR3 covers 14 residues. Trimming removed 2 bases at V and 2 bases at J, with 10 bases between. CDR3 protein: CASSISGSTYEQYF. CDR3 DNA sequence: TGTGCCAGTAGTATATCAGGCTCCACCTACGAGCAGTACTTC.

The chain has TRBV7-2 and TRBJ2-5; the D gene could be TRBD1 or TRBD2 (6 bases each). Trimming stripped 5 bases from V and 5 bases from J, with 18 bases between. The CDR3 is made up of 15 amino acids. Germline V CDR1 and CDR2: SGHTA, FQGNSA. The DNA for the CDR3 is TGTGCCAGCAGCCCCCCCTGGAGGGGGAGGGAGACCCAGTACTTC. This encodes CASSPPWRGRETQYF.

This clonotype has a handful of counts. The gene calls are TRBV25-1 and TRBJ2-7; D is uncertain. Germline V gene lookup returns CDR1 MGHDK and CDR2 SYGVNS. The CDR3 consists of 14 residues. Between the trimmed V and J ends, which lost 3 bases and 0 bases, there was a span of 9 bases. The CDR3 here is CASSDSWSSYEQYF. The DNA for the CDR3 is TGTGCCAGCAGTGACTCTTGGAGCTCCTACGAGCAGTACTTC.

This clonotype was seen repeatedly, ten times or more. This chain uses TRBV2 with TRBJ2-2, with a weak D call TRBD2 (6 bases). This CDR3 contains 15 residues. CDR1 and CDR2 from the germline V gene are SNHLY and FYNNEI. The V end lost 5 bases, the J end lost 0 bases, and 10 bases lay between the germline ends. The CDR3 region has the DNA TGTGCCAGCAGTCGGGGGTTCGCGAACACCGGGGAGCTGTTTTTT. Residues: CASSRGFANTGELFF. The full variable domain, in which reference TRBV2 and TRBJ2-2 provide the parts outside the CDR3, is EPEVTQTPSHQVTQMGQEVILRCVPISNHLYFYWYRQILGQKVEFLVSFYNNEISEKSEIFDDQFSVERPDGSNFTLKIRSTKLEDSAMYFCASSRGFANTGELFFGEGSRLTVL.

Notes on this clonotype: This may stem from a read error, because a much larger clone lies one nucleotide away. Written as DNA, the CDR3 is TGTGCCAGCAGTTTGCCCGGGACAGTTATTAAAGAGACCCAGTACTTC. Protein sequence: CASSLPGTVIKETQYF. The rearrangement joins TRBV12-3 or TRBV12-4 to TRBJ2-5, with 7 positions matching TRBD1. CDR3 length equals 16 residues. V lost 3 bases, J lost 3 bases, and 10 bases stayed unmatched.

This clonotype was detected many times. The rearrangement links TRBV20-1 to TRBJ2-5, with 7 bases lining up with TRBD1. After removal of 0 bases from V and 2 bases from J, the junction contained 3 bases not matched to a gene. Germline V lookup: CDR1 DFQATT, CDR2 SNEGSKA (reference sequence). This CDR3 is built from 14 residues. This CDR3 is CSARDRRGQETQYF. The CDR3 DNA sequence: TGCAGTGCTAGAGATCGCAGGGGGCAAGAGACCCAGTACTTC.

In its sample, this clonotype was seen many times. This rearrangement joins TRBV5-1 to TRBJ1-1; no clear D. Trimming removed 5 bases from V and 3 bases from J, with 14 bases in between. Germline V gene data show CDR1 as SGHRS and CDR2 as YFSETQ. The CDR3 totals 14 residues. CDR3 nucleotide sequence: TGCGCCAGCAGGGAGGGTTCGTTGGACACTGAAGCTTTCTTT. Translating it yields CASREGSLDTEAFF.

V and J are TRBV7-8 and TRBJ1-5, with 9 positions matching TRBD1. CDR3 length equals 15 residues. From germline, CDR1 is SGHVS and CDR2 FQNEAQ. Trimming cost V 1 base and J 5 bases; bases outside gene matches: 3. DNA of the CDR3: TGTGCCAGCAGCTTAGGGGACAGGGTCGATCAGCCCCAGCATTTT. It encodes CASSLGDRVDQPQHF.

The V gene is TRBV2, the J gene TRBJ1-1, with D possibly matching TRBD1 (6 bases). The V end lost 4 bases, the J end lost 0 bases, and 18 bases lay between the germline ends. CDR1 is SNHLY and CDR2 is FYNNEI in the germline V gene. CDR3 length: 17 amino acids. CDR3 sequence (DNA): TGTGCCAGCAGTGCGACAGAAATGGGGGGCATGAACACTGAAGCTTTCTTT. Amino acid sequence: CASSATEMGGMNTEAFF.